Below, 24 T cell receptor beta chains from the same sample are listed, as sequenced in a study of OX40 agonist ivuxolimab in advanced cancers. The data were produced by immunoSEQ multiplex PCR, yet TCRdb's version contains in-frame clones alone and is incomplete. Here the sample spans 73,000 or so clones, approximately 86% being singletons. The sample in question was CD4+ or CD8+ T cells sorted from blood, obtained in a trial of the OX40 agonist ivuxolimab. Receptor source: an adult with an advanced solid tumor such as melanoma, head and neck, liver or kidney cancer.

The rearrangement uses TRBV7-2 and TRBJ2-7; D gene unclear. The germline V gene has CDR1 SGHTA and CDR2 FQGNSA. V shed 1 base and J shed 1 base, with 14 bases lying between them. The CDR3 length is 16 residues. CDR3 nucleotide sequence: TGTGCCAGCAGCTTAGATAGAGGAAGCCAGTCCTACGAGCAGTACTTC. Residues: CASSLDRGSQSYEQYF.

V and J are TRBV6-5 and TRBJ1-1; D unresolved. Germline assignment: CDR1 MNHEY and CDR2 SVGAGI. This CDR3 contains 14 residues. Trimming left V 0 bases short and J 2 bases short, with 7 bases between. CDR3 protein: CASSYSISNTEAFF. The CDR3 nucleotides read TGTGCCAGCAGTTACTCGATCTCCAACACTGAAGCTTTCTTT.

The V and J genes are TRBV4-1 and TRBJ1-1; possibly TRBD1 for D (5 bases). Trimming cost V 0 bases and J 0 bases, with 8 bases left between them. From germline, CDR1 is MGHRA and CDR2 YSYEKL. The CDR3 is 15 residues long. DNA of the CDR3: TGCGCCAGCAGCCAAGACAGGGTCATGAACACTGAAGCTTTCTTT. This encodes CASSQDRVMNTEAFF.

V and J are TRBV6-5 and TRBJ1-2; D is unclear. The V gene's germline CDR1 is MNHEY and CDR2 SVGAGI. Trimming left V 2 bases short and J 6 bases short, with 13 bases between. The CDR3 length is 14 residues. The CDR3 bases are TGTGCCAGCAGTTACGAACGGGCCTCCAATGGCTACACCTTC. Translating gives CASSYERASNGYTF.

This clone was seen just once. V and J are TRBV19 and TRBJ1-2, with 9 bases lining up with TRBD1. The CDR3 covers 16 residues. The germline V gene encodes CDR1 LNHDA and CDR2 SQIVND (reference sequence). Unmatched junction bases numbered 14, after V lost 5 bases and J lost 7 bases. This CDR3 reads CASSLRTGTGFGGYTF. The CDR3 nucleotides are TGTGCCAGTAGTCTCCGGACCGGGACAGGGTTTGGTGGCTACACCTTC.

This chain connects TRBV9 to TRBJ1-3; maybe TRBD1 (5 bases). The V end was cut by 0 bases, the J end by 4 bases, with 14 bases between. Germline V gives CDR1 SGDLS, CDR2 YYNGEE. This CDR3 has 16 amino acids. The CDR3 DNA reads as TGTGCCAGCAGCGTAGGGCTCCCGGGACCAGGAAACACCATATATTTT. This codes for CASSVGLPGPGNTIYF.

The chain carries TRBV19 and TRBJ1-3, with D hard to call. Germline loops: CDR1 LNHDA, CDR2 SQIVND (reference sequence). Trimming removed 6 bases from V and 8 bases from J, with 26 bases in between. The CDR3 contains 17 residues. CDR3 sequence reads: CASSLGRDGYPPDTIYF. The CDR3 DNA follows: TGTGCCAGTAGCCTCGGGCGCGACGGCTACCCACCGGACACCATATATTTT. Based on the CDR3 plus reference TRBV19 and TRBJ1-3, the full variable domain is DGGITQSPKYLFRKEGQNVTLSCEQNLNHDAMYWYRQDPGQGLRLIYYSQIVNDFQKGDIAEGYSVSREKKESFPLTVTSAQKNPTAFYLCASSLGRDGYPPDTIYFGEGSWLTVV.

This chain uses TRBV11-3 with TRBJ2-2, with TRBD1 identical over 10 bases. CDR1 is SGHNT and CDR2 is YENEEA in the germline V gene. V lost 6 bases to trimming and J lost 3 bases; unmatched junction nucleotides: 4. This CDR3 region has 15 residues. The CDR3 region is CASSSGTGDTGELFF. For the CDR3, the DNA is TGTGCCAGCAGTTCCGGGACAGGGGACACCGGGGAGCTGTTTTTT.

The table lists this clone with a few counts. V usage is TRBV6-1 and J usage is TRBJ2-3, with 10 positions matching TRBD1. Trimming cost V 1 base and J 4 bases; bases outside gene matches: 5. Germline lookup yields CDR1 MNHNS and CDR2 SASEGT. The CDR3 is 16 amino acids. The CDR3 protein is CASSEGTGGSADTQYF. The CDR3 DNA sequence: TGTGCCAGCAGTGAAGGGACAGGGGGTTCGGCAGATACGCAGTATTTT.

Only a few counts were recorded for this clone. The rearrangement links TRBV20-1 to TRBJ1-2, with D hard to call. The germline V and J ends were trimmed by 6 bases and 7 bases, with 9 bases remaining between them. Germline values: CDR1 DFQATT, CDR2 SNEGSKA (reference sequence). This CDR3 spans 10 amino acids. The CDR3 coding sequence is TGCAGTGCCATCGACCGTGGCTACACCTTC. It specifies CSAIDRGYTF.

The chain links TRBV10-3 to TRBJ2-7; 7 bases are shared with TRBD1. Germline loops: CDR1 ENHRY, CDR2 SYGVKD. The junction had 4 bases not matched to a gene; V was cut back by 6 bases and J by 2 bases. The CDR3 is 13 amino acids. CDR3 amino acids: CAIRPGQPYEQYF. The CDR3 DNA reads TGTGCCATCAGACCGGGACAGCCCTACGAGCAGTACTTC.

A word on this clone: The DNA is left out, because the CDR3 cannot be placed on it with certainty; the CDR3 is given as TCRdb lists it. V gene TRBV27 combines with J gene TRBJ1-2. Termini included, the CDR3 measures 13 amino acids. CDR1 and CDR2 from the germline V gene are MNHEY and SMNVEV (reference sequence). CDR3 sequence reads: CASSFGAGEGYTF.

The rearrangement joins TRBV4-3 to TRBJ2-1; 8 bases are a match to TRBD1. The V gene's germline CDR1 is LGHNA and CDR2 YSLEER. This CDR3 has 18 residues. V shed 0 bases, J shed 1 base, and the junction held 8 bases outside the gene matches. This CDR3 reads CASSQEAGGALSYNEQFF. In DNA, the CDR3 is TGCGCCAGCAGCCAAGAGGCAGGGGGCGCATTGTCCTACAATGAGCAGTTCTTC.

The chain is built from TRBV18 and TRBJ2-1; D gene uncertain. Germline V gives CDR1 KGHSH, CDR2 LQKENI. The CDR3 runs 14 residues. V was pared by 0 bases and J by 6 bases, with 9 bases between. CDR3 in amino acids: CASSPPSKSNEQFF. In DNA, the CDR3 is TGTGCCAGCTCACCACCGTCCAAGTCCAATGAGCAGTTCTTC.

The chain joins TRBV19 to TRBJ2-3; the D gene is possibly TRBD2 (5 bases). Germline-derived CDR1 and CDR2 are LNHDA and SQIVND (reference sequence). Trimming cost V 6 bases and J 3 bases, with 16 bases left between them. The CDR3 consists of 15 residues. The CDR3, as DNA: TGTGCCAGTAGACCTAGAGCGGAGGCAACAGATACGCAGTATTTT. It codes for CASRPRAEATDTQYF. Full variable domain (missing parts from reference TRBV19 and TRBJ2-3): DGGITQSPKYLFRKEGQNVTLSCEQNLNHDAMYWYRQDPGQGLRLIYYSQIVNDFQKGDIAEGYSVSREKKESFPLTVTSAQKNPTAFYLCASRPRAEATDTQYFGPGTRLTVL.

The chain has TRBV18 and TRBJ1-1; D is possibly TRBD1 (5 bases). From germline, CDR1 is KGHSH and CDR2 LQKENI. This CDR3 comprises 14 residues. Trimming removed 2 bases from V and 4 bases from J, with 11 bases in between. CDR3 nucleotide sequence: TGTGCCAGCTCACCAAGGCAGGGAGTCACTGAAGCTTTCTTT. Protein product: CASSPRQGVTEAFF.

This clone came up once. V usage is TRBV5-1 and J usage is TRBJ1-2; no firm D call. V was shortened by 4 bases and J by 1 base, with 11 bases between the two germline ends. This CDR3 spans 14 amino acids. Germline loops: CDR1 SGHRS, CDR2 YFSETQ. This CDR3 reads CASSPDQINYGYTF. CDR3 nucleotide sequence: TGCGCCAGCAGCCCCGACCAGATTAACTATGGCTACACCTTC. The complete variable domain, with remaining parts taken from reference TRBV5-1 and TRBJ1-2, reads KAGVTQTPRYLIKTRGQQVTLSCSPISGHRSVSWYQQTPGQGLQFLFEYFSETQRNKGNFPGRFSGRQFSNSRSEMNVSTLELGDSALYLCASSPDQINYGYTFGSGTRLTVV.

Written as DNA, the CDR3 is TGTGCCAGCAGCTTAGCGTTTAGCTCAGATACGCAGTATTTT. Translating gives CASSLAFSSDTQYF. J is TRBJ2-3 and V is TRBV7-2; D remains ambiguous. The CDR3 is made up of 14 amino acids. The V and J ends lost 0 bases and 4 bases respectively, with 8 bases between them. Germline values: CDR1 SGHTA, CDR2 FQGNSA. The full variable domain, rest sourced from reference TRBV7-2 and TRBJ2-3, is GAGVSQSPSNKVTEKGKDVELRCDPISGHTALYWYRQSLGQGLEFLIYFQGNSAPDKSGLPSDRFSAERTGGSVSTLTIQRTQQEDSAVYLCASSLAFSSDTQYFGPGTRLTVL.

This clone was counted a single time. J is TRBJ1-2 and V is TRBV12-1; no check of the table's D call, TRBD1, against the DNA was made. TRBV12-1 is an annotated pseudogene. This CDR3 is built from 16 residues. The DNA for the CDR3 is TGTGCCAGCAGCTTTGGCGACAGGGGGCCTAACTATGGCTACACCTTC. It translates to CASSFGDRGPNYGYTF.

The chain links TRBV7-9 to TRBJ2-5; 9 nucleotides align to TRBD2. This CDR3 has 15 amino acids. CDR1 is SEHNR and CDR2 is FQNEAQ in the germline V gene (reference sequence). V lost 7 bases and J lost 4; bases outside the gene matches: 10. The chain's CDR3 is CASNPRLAVGETQYF. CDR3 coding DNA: TGTGCCAGCAACCCCCGACTAGCGGTCGGAGAGACCCAGTACTTC.

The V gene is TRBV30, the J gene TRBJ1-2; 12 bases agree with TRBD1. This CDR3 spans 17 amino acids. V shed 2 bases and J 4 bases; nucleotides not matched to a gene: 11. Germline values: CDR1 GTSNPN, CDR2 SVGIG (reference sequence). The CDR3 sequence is CAWSTPGQGARGYGYTF. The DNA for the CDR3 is TGTGCCTGGAGTACTCCGGGACAGGGGGCGCGAGGCTATGGCTACACCTTC. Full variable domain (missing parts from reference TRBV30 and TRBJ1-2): SQTIHQWPATLVQPVGSPLSLECTVEGTSNPNLYWYRQAAGRGLQLLFYSVGIGQISSEVPQNLSASRPQDRQFILSSKKLLLSDSGFYLCAWSTPGQGARGYGYTFGSGTRLTVV.

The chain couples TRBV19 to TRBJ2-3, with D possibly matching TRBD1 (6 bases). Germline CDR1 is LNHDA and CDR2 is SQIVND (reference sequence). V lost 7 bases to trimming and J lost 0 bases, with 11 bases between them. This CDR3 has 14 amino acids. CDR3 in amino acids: CASKDSTSTDTQYF. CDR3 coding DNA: TGTGCCAGTAAGGACAGTACTAGCACAGATACGCAGTATTTT.

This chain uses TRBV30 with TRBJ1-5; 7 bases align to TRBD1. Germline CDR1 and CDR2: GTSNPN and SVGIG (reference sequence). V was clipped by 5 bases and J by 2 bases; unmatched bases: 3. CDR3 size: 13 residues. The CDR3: CAWGDRGNQPQHF. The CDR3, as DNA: TGTGCCTGGGGAGACAGGGGCAATCAGCCCCAGCATTTT.

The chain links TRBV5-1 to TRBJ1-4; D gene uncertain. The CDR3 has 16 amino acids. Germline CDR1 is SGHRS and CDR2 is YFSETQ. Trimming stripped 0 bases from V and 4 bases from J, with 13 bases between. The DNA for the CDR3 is TGCGCCAGCAGCTTGGATCGGGGAGAGAGTAATGAAAAACTGTTTTTT. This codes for CASSLDRGESNEKLFF.